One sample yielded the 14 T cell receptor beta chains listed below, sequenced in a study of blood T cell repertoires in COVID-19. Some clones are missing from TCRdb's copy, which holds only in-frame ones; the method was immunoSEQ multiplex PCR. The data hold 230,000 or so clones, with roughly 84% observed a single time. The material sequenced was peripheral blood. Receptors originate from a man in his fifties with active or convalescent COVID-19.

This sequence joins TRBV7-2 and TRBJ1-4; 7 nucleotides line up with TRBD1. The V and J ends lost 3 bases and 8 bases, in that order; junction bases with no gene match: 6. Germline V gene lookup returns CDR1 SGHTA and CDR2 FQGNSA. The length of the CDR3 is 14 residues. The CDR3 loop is CASSLGQKGEKLFF. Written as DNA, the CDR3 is TGTGCCAGCAGCTTGGGACAGAAAGGGGAAAAACTGTTTTTT.

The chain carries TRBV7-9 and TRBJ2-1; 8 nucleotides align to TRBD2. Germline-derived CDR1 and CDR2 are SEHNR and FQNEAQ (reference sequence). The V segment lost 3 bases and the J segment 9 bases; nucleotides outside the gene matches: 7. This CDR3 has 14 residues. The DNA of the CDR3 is TGTGCCAGCAGCTTGGGCGGGGGGCTAGGTGAGCAGTTCTTC. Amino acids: CASSLGGGLGEQFF.

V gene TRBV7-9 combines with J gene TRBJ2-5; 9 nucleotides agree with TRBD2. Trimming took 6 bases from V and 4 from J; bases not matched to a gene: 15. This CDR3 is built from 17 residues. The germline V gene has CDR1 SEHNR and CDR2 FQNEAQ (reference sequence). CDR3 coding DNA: TGTGCCAGCAGTTATAGTGGACTAGCGATGAGGGGAGAGACCCAGTACTTC. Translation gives CASSYSGLAMRGETQYF.

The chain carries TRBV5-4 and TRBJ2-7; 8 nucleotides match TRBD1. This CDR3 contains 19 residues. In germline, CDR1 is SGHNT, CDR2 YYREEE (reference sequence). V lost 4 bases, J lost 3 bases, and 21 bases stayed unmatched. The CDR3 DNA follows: TGTGCCAGCAGCAGCCGCACAGCCCAGGGGGCGAAATCGGGCTACGAGCAGTACTTC. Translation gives CASSSRTAQGAKSGYEQYF.

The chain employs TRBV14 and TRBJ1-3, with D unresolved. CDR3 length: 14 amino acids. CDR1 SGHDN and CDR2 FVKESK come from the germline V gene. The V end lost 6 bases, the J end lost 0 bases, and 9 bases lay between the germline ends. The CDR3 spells CASRRAGSGNTIYF. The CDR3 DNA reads TGTGCCAGCAGGAGAGCAGGCTCTGGAAACACCATATATTTT.

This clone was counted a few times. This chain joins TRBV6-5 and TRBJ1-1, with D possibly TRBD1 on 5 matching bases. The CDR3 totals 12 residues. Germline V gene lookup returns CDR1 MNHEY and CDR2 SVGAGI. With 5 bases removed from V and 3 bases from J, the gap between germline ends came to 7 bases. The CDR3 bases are TGTGCCAGCAGTCCAGGGTACACTGAAGCTTTCTTT. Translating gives CASSPGYTEAFF.

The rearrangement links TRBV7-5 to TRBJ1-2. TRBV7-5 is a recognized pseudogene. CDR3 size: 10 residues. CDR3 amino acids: CVRSPLRYTF. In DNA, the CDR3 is TGTGTCAGAAGTCCTCTCCGCTACACCTTC.

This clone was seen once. The CDR3 loop is CASSFQDTGLSSYEQYF. The CDR3 bases are TGTGCCAGCAGTTTCCAGGACACAGGGCTTAGCTCCTACGAGCAGTACTTC. The rearrangement links TRBV6-2 or TRBV6-3 to TRBJ2-7, with a weak D call TRBD1 (6 bases). The V gene's germline CDR1 is MNHEY and CDR2 SVGEGT. V shed 4 bases and J shed 0 bases, with 19 bases lying between them. The CDR3 has 17 residues.

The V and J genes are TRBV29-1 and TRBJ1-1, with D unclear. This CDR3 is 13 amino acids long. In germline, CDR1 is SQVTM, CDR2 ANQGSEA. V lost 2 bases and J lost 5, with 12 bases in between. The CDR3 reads CSVETTAVTEAFF. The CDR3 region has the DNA TGCAGCGTTGAAACAACAGCCGTTACTGAAGCTTTCTTT.

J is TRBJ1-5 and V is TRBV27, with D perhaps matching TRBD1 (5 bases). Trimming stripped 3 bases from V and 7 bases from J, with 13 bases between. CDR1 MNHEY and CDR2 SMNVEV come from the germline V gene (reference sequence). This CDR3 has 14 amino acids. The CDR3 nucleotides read TGTGCCAGCAGTTTTCACCAGGGAGGCCAGCCCCAGCATTTT. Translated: CASSFHQGGQPQHF.

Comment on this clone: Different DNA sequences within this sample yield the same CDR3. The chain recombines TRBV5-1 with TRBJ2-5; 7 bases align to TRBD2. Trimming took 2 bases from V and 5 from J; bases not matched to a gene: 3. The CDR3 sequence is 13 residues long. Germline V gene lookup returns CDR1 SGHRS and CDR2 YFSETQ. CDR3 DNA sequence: TGCGCCAGCAGCTTAGCGGGGCGCGAGACCCAGTACTTC. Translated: CASSLAGRETQYF.

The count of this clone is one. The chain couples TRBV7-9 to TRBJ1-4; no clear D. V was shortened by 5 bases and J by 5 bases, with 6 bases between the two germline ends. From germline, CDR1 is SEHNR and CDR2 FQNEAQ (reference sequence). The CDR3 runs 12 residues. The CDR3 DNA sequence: TGTGCCAGCAGCCTTTCGAATGAAAAACTGTTTTTT. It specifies CASSLSNEKLFF.

CDR3 in amino acids: CSVDRESYNEQFF. In nucleotides, the CDR3 is TGCAGCGTTGACAGGGAATCCTACAATGAGCAGTTCTTC. The rearrangement joins TRBV29-1 to TRBJ2-1; TRBD1 might be the D (5 bases). Germline V gives CDR1 SQVTM, CDR2 ANQGSEA. The CDR3 consists of 13 residues. With 3 bases removed from V and 1 base from J, the gap between germline ends came to 7 bases.

The CDR3 spells CASSRDQETQYF. DNA of the CDR3: TGTGCCAGCAGCCGGGACCAAGAGACCCAGTACTTC. The chain has TRBV7-6 and TRBJ2-5, with D hard to call. The CDR3 covers 12 residues. Germline assignment: CDR1 SGHVS and CDR2 FNYEAQ. V was clipped by 5 bases and J by 0 bases, with 4 bases between them.